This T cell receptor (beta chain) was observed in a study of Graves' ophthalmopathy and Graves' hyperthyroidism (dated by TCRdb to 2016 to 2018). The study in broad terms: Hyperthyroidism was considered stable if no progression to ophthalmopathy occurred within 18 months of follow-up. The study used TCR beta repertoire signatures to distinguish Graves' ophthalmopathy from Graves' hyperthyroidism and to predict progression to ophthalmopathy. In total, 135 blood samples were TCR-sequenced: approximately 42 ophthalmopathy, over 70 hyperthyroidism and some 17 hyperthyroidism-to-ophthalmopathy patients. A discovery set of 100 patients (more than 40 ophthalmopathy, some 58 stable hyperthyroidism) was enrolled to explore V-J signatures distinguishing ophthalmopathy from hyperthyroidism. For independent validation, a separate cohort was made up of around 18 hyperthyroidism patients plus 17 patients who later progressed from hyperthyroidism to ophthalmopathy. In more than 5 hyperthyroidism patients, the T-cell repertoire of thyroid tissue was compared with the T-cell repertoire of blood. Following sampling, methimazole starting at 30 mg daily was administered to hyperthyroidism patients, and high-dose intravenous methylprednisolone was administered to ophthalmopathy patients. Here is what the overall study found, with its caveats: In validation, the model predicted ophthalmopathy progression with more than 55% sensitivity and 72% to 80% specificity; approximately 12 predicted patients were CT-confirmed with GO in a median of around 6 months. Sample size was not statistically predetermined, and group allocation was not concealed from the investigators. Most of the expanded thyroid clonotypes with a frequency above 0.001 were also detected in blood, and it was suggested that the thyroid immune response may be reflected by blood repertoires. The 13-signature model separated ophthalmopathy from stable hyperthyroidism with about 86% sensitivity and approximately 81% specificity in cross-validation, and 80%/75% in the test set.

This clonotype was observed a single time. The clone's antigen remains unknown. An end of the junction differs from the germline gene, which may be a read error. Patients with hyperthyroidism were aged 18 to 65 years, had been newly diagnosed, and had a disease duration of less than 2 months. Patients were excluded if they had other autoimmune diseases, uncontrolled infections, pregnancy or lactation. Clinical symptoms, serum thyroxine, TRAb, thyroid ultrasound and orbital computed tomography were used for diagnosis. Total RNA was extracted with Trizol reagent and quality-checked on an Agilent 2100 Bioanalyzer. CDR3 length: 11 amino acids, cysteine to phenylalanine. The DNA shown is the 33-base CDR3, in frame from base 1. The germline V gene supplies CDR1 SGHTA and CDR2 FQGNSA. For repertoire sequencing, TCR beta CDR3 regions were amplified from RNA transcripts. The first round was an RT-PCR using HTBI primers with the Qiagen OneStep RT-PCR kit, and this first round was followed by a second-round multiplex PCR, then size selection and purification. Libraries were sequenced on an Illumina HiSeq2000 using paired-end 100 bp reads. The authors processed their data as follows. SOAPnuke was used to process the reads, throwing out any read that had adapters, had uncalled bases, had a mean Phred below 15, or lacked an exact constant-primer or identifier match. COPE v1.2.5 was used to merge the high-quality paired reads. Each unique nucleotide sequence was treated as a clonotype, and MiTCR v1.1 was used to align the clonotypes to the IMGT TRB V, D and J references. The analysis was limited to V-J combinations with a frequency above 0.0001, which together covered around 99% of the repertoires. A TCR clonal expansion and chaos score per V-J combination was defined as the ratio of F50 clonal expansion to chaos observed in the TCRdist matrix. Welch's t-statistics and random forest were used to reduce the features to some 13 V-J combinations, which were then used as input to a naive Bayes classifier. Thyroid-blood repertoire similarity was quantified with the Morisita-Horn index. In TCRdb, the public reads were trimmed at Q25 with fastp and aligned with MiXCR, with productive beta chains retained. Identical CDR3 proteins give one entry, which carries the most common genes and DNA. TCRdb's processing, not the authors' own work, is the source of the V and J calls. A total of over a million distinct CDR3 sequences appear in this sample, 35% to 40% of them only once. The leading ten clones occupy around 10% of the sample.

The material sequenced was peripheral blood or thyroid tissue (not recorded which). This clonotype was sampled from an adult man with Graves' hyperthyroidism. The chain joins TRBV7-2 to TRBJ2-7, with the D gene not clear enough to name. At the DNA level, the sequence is TGTGCCAGCAGGATTAACAATGAGCAATTCTTC. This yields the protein CASRINNEQFF.